Sequencing of this T cell receptor beta chain was carried out in a study of OX40 agonist ivuxolimab in advanced cancers. Whole-study results and caveats: Clonal expansion in partial responders at 0.1-3.0 mg/kg ranked among the lowest. CD4+ and CD8+ T cells in blood underwent clonal expansion by week 6 at 0.1 to 3.0 mg/kg. The antigens recognized by the expanded peripheral T cells, that is their antigen specificity, were not determined. There were, on average, more expanded clones in CD8+ T cells than in CD4+.

Data came from immunoSEQ multiplex PCR; TCRdb stores just in-frame clones and leaves some out. The sample holds about 73,000 clones; 92% are singletons and the top ten take under 10%. A remark on this clone: What it binds is unknown.

The CDR3 sequence is 13 residues long. Per germline, CDR1 SGHVS and CDR2 FNYEAQ. V dropped 6 bases and J dropped 3 bases, with 11 bases sitting between them. The sequencing here drew on CD4+ or CD8+ T cells sorted from blood, taken in a trial of the OX40 agonist ivuxolimab. This receptor was taken from an adult with an advanced solid tumor such as melanoma, head and neck, liver or kidney cancer. The chain is built from TRBV7-6 and TRBJ1-1; maybe TRBD1 (6 bases). CDR3 sequence: CASRQNRDTEAFF. The DNA of the CDR3 is TGTGCCAGCAGACAGAACAGGGACACTGAAGCTTTCTTT.